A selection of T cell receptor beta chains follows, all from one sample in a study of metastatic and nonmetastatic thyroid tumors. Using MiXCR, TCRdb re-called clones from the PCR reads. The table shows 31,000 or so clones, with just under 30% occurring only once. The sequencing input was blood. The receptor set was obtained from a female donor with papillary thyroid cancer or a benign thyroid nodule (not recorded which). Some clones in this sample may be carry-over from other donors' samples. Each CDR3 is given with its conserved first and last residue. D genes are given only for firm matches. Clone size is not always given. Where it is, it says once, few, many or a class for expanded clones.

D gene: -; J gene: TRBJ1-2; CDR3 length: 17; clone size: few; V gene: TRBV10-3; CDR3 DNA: TGTGCCATCAGTGAGTCGATTCAGGGCAGTTCGAACTATGGCTACACCTTC; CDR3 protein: CAISESIQGSSNYGYTF
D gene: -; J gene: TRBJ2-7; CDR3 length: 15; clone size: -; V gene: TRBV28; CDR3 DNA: TGTGCCAGGCCAGGAGGGACGGGAGCCGTCTACGAGCAGTACTTC; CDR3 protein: CARPGGTGAVYEQYF
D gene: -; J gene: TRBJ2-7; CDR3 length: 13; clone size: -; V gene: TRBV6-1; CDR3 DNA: TGTGCCAGCAGTGATGGGCTTGCCTACGAGCAGTACTTC; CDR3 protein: CASSDGLAYEQYF
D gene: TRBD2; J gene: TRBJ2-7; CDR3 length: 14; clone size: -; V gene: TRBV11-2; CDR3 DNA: TGTGCCAGCAGCTTTCTAGCGGGAGAAGGCGAGCAGTACTTC; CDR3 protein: CASSFLAGEGEQYF
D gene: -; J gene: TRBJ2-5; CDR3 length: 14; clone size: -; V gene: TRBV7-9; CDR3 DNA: TGTGCCAGCAGCTTAACCGGGTTACAGGAGACCCAGTACTTC; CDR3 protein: CASSLTGLQETQYF
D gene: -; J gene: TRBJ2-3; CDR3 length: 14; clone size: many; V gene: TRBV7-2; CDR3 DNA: TGTGCCAGCAGGCCGGGACGGAGCACAGATACGCAGTATTTT; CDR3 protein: CASRPGRSTDTQYF
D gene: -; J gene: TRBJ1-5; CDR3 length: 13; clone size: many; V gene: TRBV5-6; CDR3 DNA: TGTGCCAGCAGCTTAGGACCCGAAGGGGCCCAGCATTTT; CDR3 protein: CASSLGPEGAQHF
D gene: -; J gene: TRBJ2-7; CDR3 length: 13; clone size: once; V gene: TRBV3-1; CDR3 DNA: TGTGCCAGCAGCCAAGGCGGAGCCTACGAGCAGTACTTC; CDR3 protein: CASSQGGAYEQYF
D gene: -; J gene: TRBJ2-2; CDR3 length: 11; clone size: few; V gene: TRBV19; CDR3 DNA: TGTGCCAGTAGTATTTTCTGGGAGCTGTTTTTT; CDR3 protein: CASSIFWELFF
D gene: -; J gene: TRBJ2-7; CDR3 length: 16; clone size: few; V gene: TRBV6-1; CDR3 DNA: TGTGCCAGCAGTGAAGCGGTATCCCGGAGGAGGCACGAGCAGTACTTC; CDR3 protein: CASSEAVSRRRHEQYF
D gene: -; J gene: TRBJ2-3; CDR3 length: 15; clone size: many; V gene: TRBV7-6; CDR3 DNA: TGTGCCAGCAGCTTAGGGACAGAGCCTACAGATACGCAGTATTTT; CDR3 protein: CASSLGTEPTDTQYF
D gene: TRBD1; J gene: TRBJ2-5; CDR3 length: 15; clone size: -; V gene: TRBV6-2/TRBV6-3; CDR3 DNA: TGTGCCAGCAGTGGGACAGGGGTTCGCGGAGAGACCCAGTACTTC; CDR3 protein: CASSGTGVRGETQYF
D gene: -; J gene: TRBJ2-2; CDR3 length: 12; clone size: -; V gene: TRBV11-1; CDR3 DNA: TGTGCCAGCAGCTTAGGACCCGGGGAGCTGTTTTTT; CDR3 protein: CASSLGPGELFF
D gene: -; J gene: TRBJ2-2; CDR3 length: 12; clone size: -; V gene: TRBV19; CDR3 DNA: TGTGCCCTGGGGCTCCACACCGGGGAGCTGTTTTTT; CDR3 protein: CALGLHTGELFF
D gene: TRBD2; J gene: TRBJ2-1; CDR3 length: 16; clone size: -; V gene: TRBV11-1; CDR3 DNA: TGTGCCAGCAGCTTAGTGCGTGGTAGCGGGAGAGGCGAGCAGTTCTTC; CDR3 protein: CASSLVRGSGRGEQFF
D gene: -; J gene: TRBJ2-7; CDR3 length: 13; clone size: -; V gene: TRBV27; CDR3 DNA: TGTGCCAGCAGTTTAAACGTTGAAGACGAGCAGTACTTC; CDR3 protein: CASSLNVEDEQYF
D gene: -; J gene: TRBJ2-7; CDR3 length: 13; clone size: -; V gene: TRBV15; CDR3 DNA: TGTGCCACCGGCCCGGGGGGCCAGTACGAGCAGTACTTC; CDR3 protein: CATGPGGQYEQYF
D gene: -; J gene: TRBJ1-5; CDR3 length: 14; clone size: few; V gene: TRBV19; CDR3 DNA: TGTGCCAGTAGTAGGACAAACATCAATCAGCCCCAGCATTTT; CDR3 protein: CASSRTNINQPQHF
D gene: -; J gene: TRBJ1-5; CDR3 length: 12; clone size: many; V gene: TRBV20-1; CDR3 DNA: TGCAGTGCCACTGAAGGTAATCAGCCCCAGCATTTT; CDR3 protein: CSATEGNQPQHF
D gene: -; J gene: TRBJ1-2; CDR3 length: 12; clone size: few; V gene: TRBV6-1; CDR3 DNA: TGTGCCAGCAGCCCCGGGGGGTATGGCTACACCTTC; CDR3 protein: CASSPGGYGYTF
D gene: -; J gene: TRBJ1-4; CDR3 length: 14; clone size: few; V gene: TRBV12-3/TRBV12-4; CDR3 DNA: TGTGCCAGCAGTTTGAGCAGGGTGGGAGAAAAACTGTTTTTT; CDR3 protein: CASSLSRVGEKLFF
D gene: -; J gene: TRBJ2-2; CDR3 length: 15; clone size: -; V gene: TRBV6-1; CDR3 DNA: TGTGCCAGCAGCCTCTTTCGGACTATCACCGGGGAGCTGTTTTTT; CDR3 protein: CASSLFRTITGELFF
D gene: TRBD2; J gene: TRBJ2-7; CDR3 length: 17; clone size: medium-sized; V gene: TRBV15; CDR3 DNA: TGTGCCACCAGCCGACCAGTTCCCGGGACTAGCGTCGACGAGCAGTACTTC; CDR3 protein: CATSRPVPGTSVDEQYF
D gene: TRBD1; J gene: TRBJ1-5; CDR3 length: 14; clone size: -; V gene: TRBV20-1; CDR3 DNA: TGCAGTGCTAGGGCCGGACAGGGTGATCAGCCCCAGCATTTT; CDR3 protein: CSARAGQGDQPQHF
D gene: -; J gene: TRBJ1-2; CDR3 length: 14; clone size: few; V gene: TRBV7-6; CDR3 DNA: TGTGCCAGCAGCTTAGTGGAGGGACTACGTGGCTACACCTTC; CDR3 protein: CASSLVEGLRGYTF
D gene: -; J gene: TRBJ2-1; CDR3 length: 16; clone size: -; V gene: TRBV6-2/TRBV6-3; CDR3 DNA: TGTGCCAGCAGTCCCGGAGACTGGACTAAGGACAATGAGCAGTTCTTC; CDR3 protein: CASSPGDWTKDNEQFF
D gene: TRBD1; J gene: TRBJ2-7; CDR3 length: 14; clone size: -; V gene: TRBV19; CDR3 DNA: TGTGCCAGTGGCAGGACAGGGTTTATCAACGAGCAGTACTTC; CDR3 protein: CASGRTGFINEQYF
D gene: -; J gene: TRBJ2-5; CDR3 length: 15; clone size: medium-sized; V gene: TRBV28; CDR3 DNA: TGTGCCAGCAGGCCGCCTGGCGGGGAACAAGAGACCCAGTACTTC; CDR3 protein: CASRPPGGEQETQYF
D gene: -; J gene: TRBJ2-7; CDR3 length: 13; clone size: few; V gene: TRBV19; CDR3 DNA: TGTGCCAGTGCCAGACAGGGAGGCTACGAGCAGTACTTC; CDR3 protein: CASARQGGYEQYF
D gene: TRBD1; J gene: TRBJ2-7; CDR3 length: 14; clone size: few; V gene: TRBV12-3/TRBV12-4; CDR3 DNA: TGTGCCAGCAGTTTCGGGACAGGGAAGGGCGAGCAGTACTTC; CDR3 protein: CASSFGTGKGEQYF
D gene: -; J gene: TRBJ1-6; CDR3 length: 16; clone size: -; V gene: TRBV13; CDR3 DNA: TGTGCCAGCAGCTCTACAGGGTGGCCCTATAATTCACCCCTCCACTTT; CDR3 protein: CASSSTGWPYNSPLHF
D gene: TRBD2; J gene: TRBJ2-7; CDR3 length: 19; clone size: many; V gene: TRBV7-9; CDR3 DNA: TGTGCCAGCAGCTTAGACCTCGGGAGTGTAGATAGCGGGAGCTACGAGCAGTACTTC; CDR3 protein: CASSLDLGSVDSGSYEQYF
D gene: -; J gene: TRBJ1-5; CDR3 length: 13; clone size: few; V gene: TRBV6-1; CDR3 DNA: TGTGCCACCAAGGCCGGGGCGTACTGGCCCCAGCATTTT; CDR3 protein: CATKAGAYWPQHF
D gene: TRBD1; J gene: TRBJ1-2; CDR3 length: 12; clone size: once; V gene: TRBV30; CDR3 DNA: TGTGCCAGCCGGGACAGGGTGCGTGGCTACACCTTC; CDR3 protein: CASRDRVRGYTF
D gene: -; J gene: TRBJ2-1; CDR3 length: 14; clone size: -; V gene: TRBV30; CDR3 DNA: TGTGCCTGGAGTCCGGGGGTTGGGCCCAATGAGCAGTTCTTC; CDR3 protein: CAWSPGVGPNEQFF
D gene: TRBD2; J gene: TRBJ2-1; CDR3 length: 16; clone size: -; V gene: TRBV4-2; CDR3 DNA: TGTGCCAGCAGCCAAGATCTAGCGGGCTCCTACAATGAGCAGTTCTTC; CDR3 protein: CASSQDLAGSYNEQFF
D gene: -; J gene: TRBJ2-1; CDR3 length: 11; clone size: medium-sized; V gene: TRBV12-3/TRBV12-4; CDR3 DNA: TGTGCCAGCACCACCTACAATGAGCAGTTCTTC; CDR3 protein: CASTTYNEQFF
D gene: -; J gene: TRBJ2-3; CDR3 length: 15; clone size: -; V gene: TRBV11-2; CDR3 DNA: TGTGCCAGCAGCTTAGTAGGAGGACGCACAGATACGCAGTATTTT; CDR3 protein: CASSLVGGRTDTQYF
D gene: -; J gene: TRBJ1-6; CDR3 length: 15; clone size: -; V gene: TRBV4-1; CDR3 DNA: TGCGCCAGCAGCGAAACGGGGAGGGGAACCTCACCCCTCCACTTT; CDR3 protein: CASSETGRGTSPLHF
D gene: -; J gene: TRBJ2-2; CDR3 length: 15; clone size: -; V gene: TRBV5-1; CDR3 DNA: TGCGCCAGCAGAGAGACAGGTTCCAGCACCGGGGAGCTGTTTTTT; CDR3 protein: CASRETGSSTGELFF
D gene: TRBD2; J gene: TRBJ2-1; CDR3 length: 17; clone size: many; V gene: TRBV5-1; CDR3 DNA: TGCGCCAGCAGCACCCCGGGAACTAGCGGGTTGTACAATGAGCAGTTCTTC; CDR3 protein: CASSTPGTSGLYNEQFF
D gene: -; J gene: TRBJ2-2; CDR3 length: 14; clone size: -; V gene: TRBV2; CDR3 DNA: TGTGCCAGCAGGGCCTTGACCACGGGCGGGGAGCTGTTTTTT; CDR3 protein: CASRALTTGGELFF
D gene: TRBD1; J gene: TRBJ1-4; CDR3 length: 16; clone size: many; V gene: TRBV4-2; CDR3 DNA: TGTGCCAGCAGCCCGCAGGGGGCTGCAACTAATGAAAAACTGTTTTTT; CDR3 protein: CASSPQGAATNEKLFF
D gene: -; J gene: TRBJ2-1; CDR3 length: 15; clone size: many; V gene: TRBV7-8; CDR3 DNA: TGTGCCAGCAGCTCGGCAGGGGTCCGGGGGAATGAGCAGTTCTTC; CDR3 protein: CASSSAGVRGNEQFF
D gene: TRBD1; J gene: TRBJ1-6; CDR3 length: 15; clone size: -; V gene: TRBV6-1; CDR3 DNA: TGTGCCAGCACTTCGGAGTACAGGGGTGCTTCACCCCTCCACTTT; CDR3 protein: CASTSEYRGASPLHF
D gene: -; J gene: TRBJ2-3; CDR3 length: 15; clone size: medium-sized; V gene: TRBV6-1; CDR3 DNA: TGTGCCAGCTTCGGGTTTGGTCTGAAGACAGATACGCAGTATTTT; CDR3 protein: CASFGFGLKTDTQYF
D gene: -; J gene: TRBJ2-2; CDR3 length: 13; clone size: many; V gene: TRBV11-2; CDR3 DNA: TGTGCCAGCAGCTTTTCAAACACCGGGGAGCTGTTTTTT; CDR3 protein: CASSFSNTGELFF
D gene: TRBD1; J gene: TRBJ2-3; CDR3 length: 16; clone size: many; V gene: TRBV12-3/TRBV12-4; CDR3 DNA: TGTGCCAGCAGTTCGACAGGGGGAACTAGCACAGATACGCAGTATTTT; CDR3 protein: CASSSTGGTSTDTQYF
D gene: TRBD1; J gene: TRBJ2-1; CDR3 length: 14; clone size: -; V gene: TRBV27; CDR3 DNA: TGTGCCAGCAGTCCGGGACAGAGGTACAATGAGCAGTTCTTC; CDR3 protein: CASSPGQRYNEQFF
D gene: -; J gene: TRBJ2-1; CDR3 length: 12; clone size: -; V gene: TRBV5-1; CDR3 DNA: TGCGCCAGCAGCTTGGTAGGGTATGAGCAGTTCTTC; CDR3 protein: CASSLVGYEQFF